This TCR beta chain was sequenced for a study of Tregs in tolerant kidney transplant recipients. Whole-study findings and limits: Some patients' samples used different primers over time, so nucleotide sequences weren't comparable. Biological reproducibility was not directly addressed in this study. Antigen-driven expansion was suggested because donor-specific Tregs expanded more than all Tregs in tolerant patients.

Germline V gene lookup returns CDR1 MDHEN and CDR2 SYDVKM. The CDR3 has 13 amino acids. V was trimmed by 6 bases and J by 4 bases, leaving 10 bases between them. Sequencing was performed with immunoSEQ multiplex PCR; in TCRdb, only in-frame clones are kept and a portion is missing. This listing includes under 7,500 clones. Related graft donors supplied nonmyeloablative bone marrow transplants, and mixed chimerism was transient. Unstimulated regulatory T cells (CD4+CD25+CD127-), CD4+CD25- non-regulatory cells, CD4 and CD8 cells were FACS-sorted from thawed PBMCs. With regard to this clone: No antigen is known for it. The read ends 3 residues early relative to the CDR3; the germline J gene fills the gap.

The sequence was collected from a human patient who received a combined kidney and bone marrow transplant. Some T cells may be supplied by the graft donor. This material consisted of CD4+ T cells from blood (PBMCs), taken 6 months after the transplant. The chain combines TRBV28 with TRBJ2-1; no clear D. The part of the CDR3 DNA that was read is TGTGCCAGCAGGAAGACACGATACAATGAG. It is translated as CASRKTRYNE. The whole CDR3 protein reads CASRKTRYNEQFF.